Included here is one T cell receptor beta chain sequence, with context. This entry comes from a study of T cell changes during pregnancy in multiple sclerosis. The assay was immunoSEQ multiplex PCR, and TCRdb's table has in-frame clones only and misses some. Of over 30,000 clones listed, 88% were seen once; the top ten hold 1.2%. Looked up from germline, CDR1 is SEHNR and CDR2 is FQNEAQ (reference sequence). Between the trimmed V and J ends, which lost 5 bases and 7 bases, there was a span of 21 bases. This CDR3 region has 15 residues. This sequence joins TRBV7-9 and TRBJ2-7; D may be TRBD2 (7 bases). Sequenced here: CD4+ T cells from peripheral blood mononuclear cells, sampled before pregnancy. This TCR derives from a female donor with multiple sclerosis, enrolled in a pregnancy study. The CDR3 loop reads CASSGGVGAAWEQYF. The CDR3 bases are TGTGCCAGCAGCGGGGGGGTGGGGGCAGCGTGGGAGCAGTACTTC.